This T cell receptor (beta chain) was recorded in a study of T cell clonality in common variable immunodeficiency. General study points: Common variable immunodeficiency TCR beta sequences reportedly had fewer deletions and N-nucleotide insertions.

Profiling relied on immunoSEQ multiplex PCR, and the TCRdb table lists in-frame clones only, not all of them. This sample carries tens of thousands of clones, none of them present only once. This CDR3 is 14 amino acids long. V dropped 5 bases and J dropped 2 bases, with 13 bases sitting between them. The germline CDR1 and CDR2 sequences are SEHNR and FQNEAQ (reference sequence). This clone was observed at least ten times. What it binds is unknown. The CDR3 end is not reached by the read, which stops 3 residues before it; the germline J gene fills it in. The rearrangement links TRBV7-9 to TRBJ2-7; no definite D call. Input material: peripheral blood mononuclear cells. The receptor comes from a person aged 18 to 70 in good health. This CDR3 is CASSDLEDTYEQYF. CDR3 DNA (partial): TGTGCCAGCAGCGACCTCGAAGACACCTACGAG.